This is a list of T cell receptor beta chains from one sample in a study of cytomegalovirus exposure and HLA in healthy donors. The data were produced by immunoSEQ multiplex PCR, yet TCRdb's version contains in-frame clones alone and is incomplete. Of roughly 260,000 clones in the sample, about 87% were seen once. The sample comprised PBMCs. These receptors all stem from a young man in good health and CMV-seronegative. CDR3s include the opening cysteine and the closing phenylalanine or tryptophan. Each record gives: D gene, J gene, V gene, clone size, CDR3 protein, CDR3 DNA. A D gene is named only where the DNA matches it firmly. For some rows the clone size is stated as once, few or many, or as a class when expanded; others skip it.

>TRBD1|TRBJ2-7|TRBV15|.
CATSRGTGGAYEQYF
TGTGCCACCAGCAGAGGGACAGGGGGGGCCTACGAGCAGTACTTC
>TRBD1|TRBJ1-2|TRBV5-1|.
CASSFNPTTGSGYGYTF
TGCGCCAGCAGCTTTAACCCAACGACAGGGTCGGGCTATGGCTACACCTTC
>TRBD1|TRBJ1-2|TRBV29-1|.
CSVNLGQSNYGYTF
TGCAGCGTTAACTTGGGACAGAGTAACTATGGCTACACCTTC
>TRBD2|TRBJ2-1|TRBV4-1|.
CASSPAVSGYNEQFF
TGCGCCAGCAGCCCGGCGGTTAGCGGGTACAATGAGCAGTTCTTC
>TRBD2|TRBJ2-7|TRBV7-9|.
CASSSPLAGGEQYF
TGTGCCAGCAGCTCCCCACTAGCGGGAGGCGAGCAGTACTTC
>.|TRBJ1-5|TRBV11-2|.
CASSFEKGSAQHF
TGTGCCAGCAGCTTCGAAAAGGGGTCTGCCCAGCATTTT
>TRBD2|TRBJ2-2|TRBV29-1|.
CSVKLALNTGELFF
TGCAGCGTTAAACTAGCGTTGAACACCGGGGAGCTGTTTTTT
>TRBD1|TRBJ1-4|TRBV7-2|.
CASSPTGGWVEKLFF
TGTGCCAGCAGCCCGACAGGGGGCTGGGTTGAAAAACTGTTTTTT
>TRBD2|TRBJ2-2|TRBV30|.
CAWSVRGGPSNTGELFF
TGTGCCTGGAGTGTACGGGGAGGGCCCTCGAACACCGGGGAGCTGTTTTTT
>TRBD2|TRBJ2-3|TRBV18|once
CASSPTLAGRSTDTQYF
TGTGCCAGCTCACCTACCTTAGCGGGACGATCCACAGATACGCAGTATTTT
>.|TRBJ2-7|TRBV7-3|.
CASSLSSGTQYEQYF
TGTGCCAGCAGCTTGTCGTCAGGGACACAGTACGAGCAGTACTTC
>.|TRBJ2-1|TRBV6-1|.
CASTVGPSSYNEQFF
TGTGCCAGCACCGTGGGGCCTAGCTCCTACAATGAGCAGTTCTTC
>TRBD1|TRBJ2-7|TRBV6-1|.
CASSAGQGRVYEQYF
TGTGCCAGCAGTGCAGGACAGGGTAGGGTCTACGAGCAGTACTTC
>TRBD1|TRBJ1-2|TRBV5-1|.
CASSSPGGAEGYTF
TGCGCCAGCAGCTCGCCAGGGGGCGCGGAAGGCTACACCTTC
>TRBD1|TRBJ1-2|TRBV19|.
CASSIPDRAHGYTF
TGTGCCAGTAGTATTCCCGACAGGGCTCATGGCTACACCTTC
>.|TRBJ1-1|TRBV5-1|.
CASSSSDNTEAFF
TGCGCCAGCAGCTCAAGCGATAACACTGAAGCTTTCTTT
>.|TRBJ1-6|TRBV28|.
CASSLNITPLHF
TGTGCCAGCAGTTTAAACATTACACCCCTCCACTTT
>TRBD1|TRBJ2-1|TRBV9|.
CASSVGTGGENEQFF
TGTGCCAGCAGCGTGGGGACAGGCGGGGAGAATGAGCAGTTCTTC
>.|TRBJ2-3|TRBV7-2|.
CASSFDRRNTDTQYF
TGTGCCAGCAGCTTCGACAGGAGGAATACGGATACGCAGTATTTT
>.|TRBJ2-1|TRBV2|.
CASSHRASSYNEQFF
TGTGCCAGCAGTCACAGGGCGAGCTCCTACAATGAGCAGTTCTTC
>.|TRBJ2-1|TRBV7-3|.
CASSLTGLLGDEQFF
TGTGCCAGCAGCTTAACGGGGCTTTTAGGAGATGAGCAGTTCTTC
>.|TRBJ2-1|TRBV7-6|few
CASSLDRGSYNEQFF
TGTGCCAGCAGCTTAGATCGAGGCTCCTACAATGAGCAGTTCTTC
>TRBD2|TRBJ2-7|TRBV28|.
CASTAGAPSYEQYF
TGTGCCAGCACAGCGGGGGCCCCGTCCTACGAGCAGTACTTC
>.|TRBJ2-2|TRBV27|.
CASSLSLPKSGELFF
TGTGCCAGCAGTTTATCCCTACCAAAGTCCGGGGAGCTGTTTTTT
>.|TRBJ1-1|TRBV6-1|.
CASSERGGGSEAFF
TGTGCCAGCAGTGAAAGGGGCGGTGGCTCTGAAGCTTTCTTT
>TRBD1|TRBJ2-4|TRBV28|.
CASRSSGTGGADIQYF
TGTGCCAGCAGATCCTCCGGGACAGGGGGCGCAGACATTCAGTACTTC